The next 13 T cell receptor beta chains were all read from a single sample in a study of shared clonotypes between healthy human individuals. Data came from immunoSEQ multiplex PCR; TCRdb stores just in-frame clones and leaves some out. The sample records about 490,000 clones, roughly four fifths being singletons. Sequencing was done on a sample of PBMCs. These receptor sequences come from a woman aged 40 to 49 in good health. Some clones in this sample may be carry-over from other donors' samples.

This clone appeared a few times. The chain uses TRBV4-1 and TRBJ2-5; a possible D gene is TRBD2 (5 bases). The V end lost 4 bases, the J end lost 2 bases, and 8 bases lay between the germline ends. The CDR3 is made up of 13 amino acids. In germline, CDR1 is MGHRA, CDR2 YSYEKL. CDR3 protein: CASSLREQETQYF. In nucleotides, the CDR3 is TGCGCCAGCAGCCTTCGGGAACAAGAGACCCAGTACTTC.

To note about this clone: A far larger clone is a single base away, which makes a read error likely. V is TRBV4-2 and J is TRBJ2-3; 7 bases are a match to TRBD2. In germline, CDR1 is LGHNA, CDR2 YNFKEQ. CDR3 length: 14 amino acids. The CDR3 DNA reads as TGTGCCAGCAACCAAGGGCGGGAGCCAGATACGCAGTATTTT. It encodes CASNQGREPDTQYF.

The genes are TRBV25-1 and TRBJ1-2; tentatively, D is TRBD1 (6 bases). Trimming removed 2 bases from V and 8 bases from J, with 15 bases in between. The germline V gene encodes CDR1 MGHDK and CDR2 SYGVNS. The CDR3 contains 14 residues. CDR3 residues: CASSEGTGHEGYTF. CDR3 coding DNA: TGTGCCAGCAGTGAAGGGACGGGACATGAGGGCTACACCTTC.

This clone was detected a few times. The gene calls are TRBV11-3 and TRBJ2-1; TRBD2 matches 13 bases. CDR1 SGHNT and CDR2 YENEEA come from the germline V gene. The CDR3 runs 16 residues. Trimming took 5 bases from V and 10 from J; bases not matched to a gene: 11. CDR3 residues: CASSGPGTSGTGEQFF. The CDR3 DNA reads as TGTGCCAGCAGCGGGCCCGGGACTAGCGGGACTGGGGAGCAGTTCTTC.

This clone was picked up many times. The sample has other DNA sequences that encode this CDR3 too. The CDR3 region has the DNA TGTGCCACCAGCAGGCCCAGCGGTGAGCAGTTCTTC. The encoded protein is CATSRPSGEQFF. The V gene is TRBV15, the J gene TRBJ2-1; tentative D call: TRBD2 (5 bases). The CDR3 contains 12 residues. Germline V gene sequence: CDR1 LNHNV, CDR2 YYDKDF (reference sequence). Trimming removed 3 bases at V and 9 bases at J, with 9 bases between.

This clone was found a few times. The chain couples TRBV2 to TRBJ2-3, with a tentative D call TRBD2 (5 bases). Germline CDR1 and CDR2: SNHLY and FYNNEI. The CDR3 covers 15 residues. V lost 4 bases and J 6 bases, leaving 17 bases between the germline ends. The CDR3 bases are TGTGCCAGCAGTGGAGAGGGATGGGGTTGGGATACGCAGTATTTT. It translates to CASSGEGWGWDTQYF.

Notes on this clone: Being one base from a much bigger clone, this may be a read error. V and J are TRBV2 and TRBJ1-1; D is perhaps TRBD1 (6 bases). Trimming stripped 2 bases from V and 1 base from J, with 11 bases between. The CDR3 length is 15 residues. Germline CDR1 and CDR2: SNHLY and FYNNEI. CDR3 amino acids: CASSERTETNTEAFF. The DNA for the CDR3 is TGTGCCAGCAGTGAACGGACAGAGACGAACACTGAAGCTTTCTTT.

This chain connects TRBV27 to TRBJ2-3; 10 nucleotides align to TRBD1. The CDR3 runs 15 residues. The germline CDR1 and CDR2 sequences are MNHEY and SMNVEV (reference sequence). V lost 5 bases to trimming and J lost 5 bases; unmatched junction nucleotides: 7. CDR3 DNA: TGTGCCAGCAGTAGAGGGACAGGGGTTTTAGATACGCAGTATTTT. It codes for CASSRGTGVLDTQYF.

V usage is TRBV5-4 and J usage is TRBJ2-1; TRBD2 matches 10 bases. The CDR3 covers 16 residues. V lost 4 bases, J lost 8 bases, and 12 bases stayed unmatched. The germline CDR1 and CDR2 sequences are SGHNT and YYREEE (reference sequence). The chain's CDR3 is CASSAGRLAGVDEQFF. The CDR3 DNA follows: TGTGCCAGCAGCGCGGGCCGGCTAGCGGGAGTCGATGAGCAGTTCTTC. Combining the CDR3 with reference TRBV5-4 and TRBJ2-1 gives the whole variable domain ETGVTQSPTHLIKTRGQQVTLRCSSQSGHNTVSWYQQALGQGPQFIFQYYREEENGRGNFPPRFSGLQFPNYSSELNVNALELDDSALYLCASSAGRLAGVDEQFFGPGTRLTVL.

This clone has a handful of counts. The chain recombines TRBV25-1 with TRBJ1-2, with TRBD1 identical over 7 bases. The CDR3 totals 13 residues. Trimming removed 5 bases from V and 3 bases from J; junction bases left unmatched: 3. Germline V gene lookup returns CDR1 MGHDK and CDR2 SYGVNS. The CDR3 nucleotides read TGTGCCAGCAGTCCAGGGGGTGACTATGGCTACACCTTC. Residues: CASSPGGDYGYTF.

The chain combines TRBV9 with TRBJ2-7, with 7 bases fitting TRBD1. Germline CDR1 reads SGDLS; CDR2 reads YYNGEE. This CDR3 has 15 residues. V lost 4 bases and J lost 5; bases outside the gene matches: 12. CDR3 sequence: CASSLGPGQSHEQYF. DNA for the CDR3: TGTGCCAGCAGCCTCGGACCGGGACAGTCTCACGAGCAGTACTTC.

In this sample, this clone turned up once. This may arise from a read error, as a much more abundant clone is one base away. The CDR3 nucleotides are TGTGCCCGGAGTTGGGCAGGGGGGATAACTGAAGCTTTCTTT. It encodes CARSWAGGITEAFF. The chain has TRBV30 and TRBJ1-1; TRBD1 matches at 7 bases. The CDR3 totals 14 residues. From germline, CDR1 is GTSNPN and CDR2 SVGIG (reference sequence).

The chain employs TRBV19 and TRBJ1-5; TRBD1 aligns across 8 bases. This CDR3 is 17 amino acids long. With 5 bases clipped from V and 3 bases from J, the junction kept 12 bases outside the gene matches. CDR1 is LNHDA and CDR2 is SQIVND in the germline V gene (reference sequence). The CDR3 sequence is CASSSGQGFATNQPQHF. CDR3 nucleotide sequence: TGTGCCAGTAGTTCAGGACAGGGTTTTGCTACCAATCAGCCCCAGCATTTT.